The source of this T cell receptor (beta chain) is a study of T cell responses to AZD1222 COVID-19 vaccine. Study-level results: The study found vaccine-associated CD4 TCRs spanning spike, dominant at 160-218 and 743-854. Clonal diversity may have been underestimated in mostly white British donors. Every sample of the repertoires postdated the peak T cell response. Seropositivity was recorded at baseline in only a handful of AZD1222 recipients.

With regard to this clone: What it binds is not known.

Sequenced by immunoSEQ multiplex PCR; TCRdb stores in-frame clones only, minus some. This table holds some 180,000 clones, approximately 92% found once. The CDR3 covers 14 residues. The V gene lost 0 bases and the J gene lost 7 bases, with 12 bases spanning the gap. Germline CDR1 is SEHNR and CDR2 is FQNEAQ (reference sequence). The TCR originated in an adult who received the MenACWY meningococcal vaccine as a control. The source material was peripheral blood, sampled 28 days after the second dose of the MenACWY control vaccine. The V call is TRBV7-9, the J call TRBJ1-1; unclear D gene. CDR3 sequence: CASSLAMAVLEAFF. The CDR3 DNA is TGTGCCAGCAGCTTAGCAATGGCTGTCCTTGAAGCTTTCTTT.